These 20 T cell receptor beta chains originate from one sample sequenced in a study of metastatic and nonmetastatic thyroid tumors. TCRdb re-called clones from the PCR reads using MiXCR. Altogether roughly 10,000 clones are present, roughly 30% being singletons, with the ten largest covering about a sixth. Nobody among the patients had been given any treatment before thyroid surgery. The sequenced sample was tumor tissue. The receptors were gathered from a female donor with papillary thyroid cancer or a benign thyroid nodule (not recorded which). Some clones in this sample may be carry-over from other donors' samples.

The rearrangement uses TRBV11-2 and TRBJ2-1; D remains ambiguous. The V gene's germline CDR1 is SGHAT and CDR2 FQNNGV. This CDR3 has 16 amino acids. The V gene lost 5 bases and the J gene lost 3 bases, with 17 bases spanning the gap. CDR3 DNA sequence: TGTGCCAGCAGCCCCTACAGCTCCGCTATCTACAATGAGCAGTTCTTC. Residues: CASSPYSSAIYNEQFF.

This clone was observed at least ten times. This clone may be a read error of a much larger clone one base away. The genes are TRBV27 and TRBJ1-2; 7 bases map to TRBD1. Germline CDR1 is MNHEY and CDR2 is SMNVEV (reference sequence). This CDR3 spans 14 amino acids. CDR3 loop: CASSSLGQARGYAF. In DNA form, the CDR3 reads TGTGCCAGCAGTTCCCTCGGACAGGCGCGTGGCTACGCCTTC.

The chain joins TRBV3-1 to TRBJ1-2; D not resolved. The CDR3 is 13 residues long. Germline V CDR1 and CDR2: LGHDT, YNNKEL (reference sequence). Trimming took 0 bases from V and 4 from J, leaving 6 bases between them. The CDR3: CASSQEAVYGYTF. CDR3 bases: TGTGCCAGCAGCCAAGAAGCAGTCTATGGCTACACCTTC.

The chain links TRBV6-6 to TRBJ2-1; 10 nucleotides agree with TRBD1. Germline V gene data show CDR1 as MNHNY and CDR2 as SVGAGI (reference sequence). The V segment lost 6 bases and the J segment 6 bases; nucleotides outside the gene matches: 17. The CDR3 is 18 residues long. The CDR3 bases are TGTGCCAGCAGCCAAGTCCCGGGAGGGGGACAGGGGACCAATGAGCAGTTCTTC. Protein: CASSQVPGGGQGTNEQFF.

Only a few counts were recorded for this clone. The V call is TRBV12-3 or TRBV12-4, the J call TRBJ1-2; D remains unclear. V was shortened by 0 bases and J by 0 bases, with 5 bases between the two germline ends. CDR3 length: 14 residues. The CDR3 loop reads CASSLAGTNYGYTF. DNA of the CDR3: TGTGCCAGCAGTTTAGCAGGCACTAACTATGGCTACACCTTC.

The J gene is TRBJ2-1, the V gene TRBV11-2, with 9 bases that match TRBD1. Trimming removed 1 base from V and 7 bases from J; junction bases left unmatched: 2. From germline, CDR1 is SGHAT and CDR2 FQNNGV. The CDR3 spans 14 residues. The CDR3 loop reads CASSLGTGANEQFF. The CDR3 DNA sequence: TGTGCCAGCAGCTTAGGGACAGGGGCAAATGAGCAGTTCTTC.

This clone was seen at least ten times. A much more abundant neighbour one base away suggests this may be a read error. The genes are TRBV6-1 and TRBJ2-7; TRBD1 might be the D (6 bases). This CDR3 region has 12 residues. Trimming took 8 bases from V and 0 from J, leaving 8 bases between them. Germline V gives CDR1 MNHNS, CDR2 SASEGT. The CDR3 sequence is CASADSSYEQYF. The CDR3 DNA reads as TGTGCCAGCGCGGACAGCTCCTACGAGCAGTACTTC.

This clone was found a few times. The chain uses TRBV6-1 and TRBJ2-7; the D is unclear. The CDR3 extends over 12 amino acids. Trimming took 6 bases from V and 2 from J, leaving 8 bases between them. In germline, CDR1 is MNHNS, CDR2 SASEGT. CDR3 loop: CASSHPAYEQYF. Written as DNA, the CDR3 is TGTGCCAGCAGCCATCCGGCCTACGAGCAGTACTTC.

Many counts were recorded for this clone. This may come from a read error, since a much larger clone is one base off. V usage is TRBV4-3 and J usage is TRBJ2-7; TRBD2 matches at 10 bases. The CDR3 loop spans 15 amino acids. J gave up 3 bases and V 5 bases, and 7 bases lay outside the gene matches. Germline V lookup: CDR1 LGHNA, CDR2 YSLEER. Here the CDR3 reads CASSSGTSAYYEQYF. In DNA form, the CDR3 reads TGCGCCAGCAGCTCCGGGACTAGCGCTTACTACGAGCAGTACTTC.

This chain uses TRBV20-1 with TRBJ2-7; D unresolved. CDR3 length: 12 amino acids. Trimming removed 6 bases at V and 4 bases at J, with 13 bases between. From germline, CDR1 is DFQATT and CDR2 SNEGSKA (reference sequence). The DNA of the CDR3 is TGCAGTGCCCCAGACCAGAGGTACGAGCAGTACTTC. Amino acid sequence: CSAPDQRYEQYF.

This clone was detected a few times. The CDR3 nucleotides are TGTGCCAGCAGTAAGGACAGGGGCTCCTACGAGCAGTACTTC. It encodes CASSKDRGSYEQYF. The chain has TRBV6-1 and TRBJ2-7; TRBD1 agrees at 9 bases. The CDR3 loop spans 14 amino acids. Germline CDR1 reads MNHNS; CDR2 reads SASEGT. V lost 5 bases, J lost 0 bases, and 2 bases stayed unmatched.

This clone is labeled as medium-sized. The chain recombines TRBV12-3 or TRBV12-4 with TRBJ2-7; 7 bases agree with TRBD1. This CDR3 has 15 residues. Germline trimming cut 3 bases from V and 4 bases from J; bases unmatched to any gene: 9. The CDR3 DNA is TGTGCCAGCAGTTTTGTGCCAGGGGGAAGGTACGAGCAGTACTTC. It codes for CASSFVPGGRYEQYF.

The chain combines TRBV7-6 with TRBJ2-3; 11 bases fit TRBD2. Germline-derived CDR1 and CDR2 are SGHVS and FNYEAQ. There are 15 residues in the CDR3. V was clipped by 5 bases and J by 5 bases; unmatched bases: 6. The CDR3 sequence: CASSISGGAEDTQYF. The CDR3 DNA is TGTGCCAGCAGCATTAGCGGGGGGGCCGAAGATACGCAGTATTTT.

A single count supports this clone. A read error may account for a junction end that differs from germline. The CDR3 region has the DNA TGCAGTGCTAAAAACATGGGGAGCCTTCTGGAGGATGGCTACACCTTT. Amino acid sequence: CSAKNMGSLLEDGYTF. The V and J genes are TRBV20-1 and TRBJ1-2; D gene unclear. The germline V gene encodes CDR1 DFQATT and CDR2 SNEGSKA (reference sequence). The CDR3 has 16 residues.

This clone was observed a handful of times. The chain is built from TRBV6-1 and TRBJ2-3; D might be TRBD2 (6 bases). This CDR3 spans 15 amino acids. V lost 8 bases and J lost 3, with 18 bases in between. Germline V CDR1 and CDR2: MNHNS, SASEGT. Written as DNA, the CDR3 is TGTGCCAGCCGACCTGGAGGAGGGCGGACAGATACGCAGTATTTT. Amino acid sequence: CASRPGGGRTDTQYF.

The table lists this clone with many counts. The chain recombines TRBV15 with TRBJ2-2, with D tentatively TRBD2 (6 bases). V was cut by 4 bases and J by 6 bases, with 9 bases left in between. Germline V gene sequence: CDR1 LNHNV, CDR2 YYDKDF (reference sequence). The CDR3 has 13 amino acids. CDR3 amino acids: CATSMRLAGELFF. In nucleotides, the CDR3 is TGTGCCACCAGCATGCGACTAGCCGGGGAGCTGTTTTTT. Full variable domain (outside the CDR3, taken from reference TRBV15 and TRBJ2-2): DAMVIQNPRYQVTQFGKPVTLSCSQTLNHNVMYWYQQKSSQAPKLLFHYYDKDFNNEADTPDNFQSRRPNTSFCFLDIRSPGLGDTAMYLCATSMRLAGELFFGEGSRLTVL.

This clone is judged medium-sized. The chain is built from TRBV6-2 or TRBV6-3 and TRBJ1-1; 7 nucleotides line up with TRBD1. The CDR3 loop spans 16 amino acids. The germline gives CDR1 MNHEY, CDR2 SVGEGT. The V segment lost 2 bases and the J segment 3 bases; nucleotides outside the gene matches: 9. CDR3 in amino acids: CASSYLTGSGYTEAFF. CDR3 nucleotide sequence: TGTGCCAGCAGTTACCTGACAGGGAGTGGGTACACTGAAGCTTTCTTT.

The chain uses TRBV30 and TRBJ1-2; 8 bases are shared with TRBD1. Germline V gives CDR1 GTSNPN, CDR2 SVGIG (reference sequence). The CDR3 is 13 amino acids. V shed 8 bases, J shed 4 bases, and the junction held 9 bases outside the gene matches. CDR3 loop: CANSGTGAYGYTF. For the CDR3, the DNA is TGTGCCAACTCCGGGACAGGAGCCTATGGCTACACCTTC. Filled out from reference TRBV30 and TRBJ1-2, the complete variable domain reads SQTIHQWPATLVQPVGSPLSLECTVEGTSNPNLYWYRQAAGRGLQLLFYSVGIGQISSEVPQNLSASRPQDRQFILSSKKLLLSDSGFYLCANSGTGAYGYTFGSGTRLTVV.

The chain has TRBV20-1 and TRBJ1-6; D possibly corresponds to TRBD1 (5 bases). V was trimmed by 2 bases and J by 6 bases, leaving 14 bases between them. The germline V gene encodes CDR1 DFQATT and CDR2 SNEGSKA (reference sequence). CDR3 length equals 15 residues. In DNA, the CDR3 is TGCAGTGCTAGATCGGGGGGGGGTGGTAATTCACCCCTCCACTTT. Encoded protein: CSARSGGGGNSPLHF.

Remarks on this clone: One end of the junction does not line up with germline, which may come from a read error. The V and J genes are TRBV20-1 and TRBJ2-1; D may be TRBD1 (5 bases). CDR1 is DFQATT, CDR2 SNEGSKA, per germline (reference sequence). CDR3 length equals 17 residues. DNA of the CDR3: TGCAGTGCTGGAGACCAATGGGGTCAGGGTTCCTACAATGAGCAGTTCTTC. It yields the protein CSAGDQWGQGSYNEQFF.